The sample holds many counts of the clone carrying this T cell receptor beta chain. The record originates from a study of regulatory T cells in long-lasting Graves disease. Study at large: Patients with new Graves' disease had used antithyroid drugs below 3 months.

Trimming cost V 1 base and J 5 bases, with 13 bases left between them. The CDR3 has 14 amino acids. Germline assignment: CDR1 SGHDT and CDR2 YYEEEE. The time point was: newly diagnosed GD, antithyroid drugs for less than 3 months. From PBMCs, RNA was extracted and then used to make the TCR library. CDR3-region Arm-PCR and iRepertoire HTBI primers produced the TCR beta libraries. TCRdb independently ran MiXCR on the multiplex PCR reads; one entry per CDR3 protein. Altogether 300,000 to 400,000 distinct CDR3 sequences are present, 16% being singletons, with the ten largest covering roughly 30%. In addition, the sample was reused for a study of T cells in Graves' hyperthyroidism and ophthalmopathy. This second report adds: Each patient was aged 18 to 65 and had newly diagnosed hyperthyroidism of under 2 months' duration. The model's output predicted ophthalmopathy at a median of about 6.5 months prior to onset.

This specimen was peripheral blood mononuclear cells (PBMCs), taken at new diagnosis, from a patient treated with antithyroid drugs. The chain uses TRBV5-6 and TRBJ2-7; tentatively, D is TRBD1 (5 bases). This clonotype was obtained from a man aged 35 to 55 with Graves disease. The CDR3, as DNA: TGTGCCAGCAGCTTGCCAGGGTCGCTCCACGAGCAGTACTTC. Translating it yields CASSLPGSLHEQYF.